The source of this T cell receptor (beta chain) is a study of cytomegalovirus exposure and HLA in healthy donors. Notes on the study in general: Presence/absence analyses supposed approximately even sequencing depth among donors. An analysis was carried out at a later point. It showed that HLA-associated TCR beta chains were more clonally expanded than equally common non-associated chains. Later on, analysis showed that most CMV-associated TCR beta chains appeared to be HLA-restricted.

CDR1 is SGHDT, CDR2 YYEEEE, per germline. Trimming took 0 bases from V and 6 from J; bases not matched to a gene: 2. This CDR3 has 14 residues. Details on this clone: The antigen is unknown.

PCR primers comprised 60 Vbeta and 13 Jbeta primers. Using immunoSEQ multiplex PCR, the repertoire was profiled, and TCRdb retains in-frame clones only, with some absent. This sample has 70,000 to 95,000 clones, with roughly three quarters found just once. The chain carries TRBV5-6 and TRBJ2-3; 9 bases agree with TRBD2. Material for sequencing was PBMCs. This receptor was obtained from a woman in her 40s in good health and CMV-seropositive. Written as DNA, the CDR3 is TGTGCCAGCAGCTTGGGCGGGGGGGAGGATACGCAGTATTTT. Translated, it gives CASSLGGGEDTQYF.